The 30 T cell receptor beta chains below were found in one sample sequenced in a study of PD-1 blockade in classical Hodgkin lymphoma. Method: immunoSEQ multiplex PCR; TCRdb's copy keeps in-frame clones and lacks some. Found here are around 23,000 clones, around 84% of them singletons; the top ten hold roughly 1.8%. All the patients suffered relapse after autologous stem cell transplantation, and brentuximab vedotin exposure differed. Magnetic negative selection of thawed PBMCs was the method by which CD4+ T cells were purified. Sample: CD4+ T cells from blood, taken at baseline. All receptors come from a human donor with classical Hodgkin lymphoma.

The chain carries TRBV7-9 and TRBJ2-2; no clear D gene. This CDR3 comprises 13 residues. Per the germline V gene, CDR1 is SEHNR and CDR2 is FQNEAQ (reference sequence). The germline V and J ends were trimmed by 5 bases and 5 bases, with 9 bases remaining between them. The CDR3, as DNA: TGTGCCAGCAGCCAAGACGAGACCGGGGAGCTGTTTTTT. Translation: CASSQDETGELFF.

V and J are TRBV6-5 and TRBJ2-1, with a weak D call TRBD1 (6 bases). V shed 2 bases and J shed 5 bases, with 16 bases lying between them. In germline, CDR1 is MNHEY, CDR2 SVGAGI. The CDR3 extends over 16 amino acids. CDR3 sequence (DNA): TGTGCCAGCAGTTACGGGACCCGGGACAACCACAATGAGCAGTTCTTC. Residues: CASSYGTRDNHNEQFF.

V is TRBV19 and J is TRBJ1-2; D is possibly TRBD1 (5 bases). Germline V gene sequence: CDR1 LNHDA, CDR2 SQIVND (reference sequence). This CDR3 comprises 15 residues. With 7 bases removed from V and 7 bases from J, the gap between germline ends came to 22 bases. The CDR3 DNA sequence: TGTGCCAGTAAAGGAGGGGTCCTCGGGTTACGTGGCTACACCTTC. This gives the protein CASKGGVLGLRGYTF.

This clone was counted a few times. The chain is built from TRBV5-4 and TRBJ1-2, with D uncertain. CDR1 and CDR2 (germline): SGHNT, YYREEE (reference sequence). V was shortened by 2 bases and J by 6 bases, with 5 bases between the two germline ends. The CDR3 spans 11 residues. CDR3 residues: CASSLQNGYTF. The CDR3 DNA reads as TGTGCCAGCAGCTTACAGAATGGCTACACCTTC.

The chain carries TRBV19 and TRBJ2-3, with no clear D. From germline, CDR1 is LNHDA and CDR2 SQIVND (reference sequence). V lost 8 bases and J lost 2, with 11 bases in between. The CDR3 totals 13 residues. DNA of the CDR3: TGTGCCAGTCTCAAACAGAACACAGATACGCAGTATTTT. Protein product: CASLKQNTDTQYF. Variable domain in full (rest from reference TRBV19 and TRBJ2-3): DGGITQSPKYLFRKEGQNVTLSCEQNLNHDAMYWYRQDPGQGLRLIYYSQIVNDFQKGDIAEGYSVSREKKESFPLTVTSAQKNPTAFYLCASLKQNTDTQYFGPGTRLTVL.

V usage is TRBV18 and J usage is TRBJ2-2; D possibly corresponds to TRBD1 (6 bases). In germline, CDR1 is KGHSH, CDR2 LQKENI. The length of the CDR3 is 14 residues. The germline V and J ends were trimmed by 2 bases and 6 bases, with 10 bases remaining between them. The CDR3 here is CASSPDRNPGELFF. The CDR3, as DNA: TGTGCCAGCTCACCAGACAGGAATCCCGGGGAGCTGTTTTTT.

This chain connects TRBV2 to TRBJ1-4; D gene uncertain. V lost 6 bases to trimming and J lost 12 bases, with 17 bases between them. The CDR3 is made up of 13 amino acids. The germline V gene has CDR1 SNHLY and CDR2 FYNNEI. This chain's CDR3 is CASSPTGRAELFF. CDR3 coding DNA: TGTGCCAGCAGCCCTACCGGACGTGCGGAACTGTTTTTT.

The chain uses TRBV18 and TRBJ1-2; tentative D call: TRBD1 (6 bases). This CDR3 comprises 17 residues. Germline lookup yields CDR1 KGHSH and CDR2 LQKENI. Trimming removed 2 bases from V and 0 bases from J, with 16 bases in between. The CDR3 is CASSPSTGPKANYGYTF. As DNA, the CDR3 is TGTGCCAGCTCACCATCTACAGGGCCAAAAGCTAACTATGGCTACACCTTC.

The chain employs TRBV30 and TRBJ2-7; TRBD2 aligns across 8 bases. Germline V lookup: CDR1 GTSNPN, CDR2 SVGIG (reference sequence). This CDR3 has 14 residues. The ends lost 4 bases at V and 5 bases at J; junction bases unmatched: 10. This CDR3 is CAWIPAGALDEQYF. The DNA of the CDR3 is TGTGCCTGGATCCCAGCGGGGGCCCTGGACGAGCAGTACTTC.

V and J are TRBV27 and TRBJ2-1; 8 nucleotides match TRBD1. Germline-derived CDR1 and CDR2 are MNHEY and SMNVEV (reference sequence). With V trimmed by 2 bases and J by 5 bases, 8 bases remained unmatched. The length of the CDR3 is 16 residues. CDR3 amino acids: CASSLLYSTGDNEQFF. CDR3 bases: TGTGCCAGCAGTTTACTATATTCGACAGGGGACAATGAGCAGTTCTTC.

This clone was observed a handful of times. The chain is built from TRBV7-6 and TRBJ1-1; D is perhaps TRBD1 (6 bases). Trimming pared 5 bases from V and 1 base from J, leaving 8 bases between. In germline, CDR1 is SGHVS, CDR2 FNYEAQ. This CDR3 contains 13 residues. CDR3 loop: CASSLQGNTEAFF. As DNA, the CDR3 is TGTGCCAGCAGCCTACAGGGGAACACTGAAGCTTTCTTT.

The DNA for the CDR3 is TGTGCCAGCAGCTCTGGACAGGGGGGAGGATTAGGGGAGACCCAGTACTTC. This sequence encodes CASSSGQGGGLGETQYF. The rearrangement links TRBV5-4 to TRBJ2-5; 10 bases fit TRBD1. Trimming cost V 3 bases and J 5 bases; bases outside gene matches: 13. The CDR3 is 17 residues long. CDR1 and CDR2 from the germline V gene are SGHNT and YYREEE (reference sequence).

This clone came up once. The chain carries TRBV7-2 and TRBJ1-3, with D unclear. Germline CDR1 is SGHTA and CDR2 is FQGNSA. V lost 2 bases and J lost 0, with 8 bases in between. This CDR3 has 15 amino acids. The CDR3 DNA is TGTGCCAGCAGCTTACAACAACTCTCTGGAAACACCATATATTTT. It codes for CASSLQQLSGNTIYF.

The gene calls are TRBV11-2 and TRBJ2-2; 12 nucleotides line up with TRBD2. J lost 0 bases, V lost 6 bases, and 8 bases had no gene match. Germline CDR1 and CDR2: SGHAT and FQNNGV. The CDR3 loop spans 18 amino acids. DNA for the CDR3: TGTGCCAGCAGACGTACTAGCGGGGGGTTTGCGAACACCGGGGAGCTGTTTTTT. Amino acid sequence: CASRRTSGGFANTGELFF.

The chain uses TRBV5-1 and TRBJ2-6; D may be TRBD1 (6 bases). Germline V gives CDR1 SGHRS, CDR2 YFSETQ. The CDR3 spans 17 residues. The germline V and J ends were trimmed by 4 bases and 2 bases, with 16 bases remaining between them. CDR3 sequence: CASSPEQGPPGANVLTF. For the CDR3, the DNA is TGCGCCAGCAGCCCGGAACAGGGCCCACCTGGGGCCAACGTCCTGACTTTC.

The genes are TRBV4-2 and TRBJ1-5, with D tentatively TRBD1 (6 bases). The length of the CDR3 is 19 residues. Per germline, CDR1 LGHNA and CDR2 YNFKEQ. V lost 0 bases, J lost 5 bases, and 23 bases lay in between. CDR3 DNA sequence: TGTGCCAGCAGCCAAGATACCGGCAGGGGAGCCGATGTGGATCAGCCCCAGCATTTT. Its protein is CASSQDTGRGADVDQPQHF.

V is TRBV14 and J is TRBJ2-2; 9 bases match TRBD1. Germline CDR1 and CDR2: SGHDN and FVKESK. The CDR3 sequence is 15 residues long. The trim removed 4 bases at V and 3 bases at J, leaving 3 bases unmatched. In DNA, the CDR3 is TGTGCCAGCAGCCTCCGGACAGGGGACACCGGGGAGCTGTTTTTT. Its translation: CASSLRTGDTGELFF.

The genes are TRBV7-2 and TRBJ2-6; D remains ambiguous. Germline V gene data show CDR1 as SGHTA and CDR2 as FQGNSA. This CDR3 contains 19 residues. V shed 2 bases and J shed 4 bases, with 21 bases lying between them. The DNA for the CDR3 is TGTGCCAGCAGCTTAATGTGGACGGGTACCCTCTGGGGGGCCAACGTCCTGACTTTC. It encodes CASSLMWTGTLWGANVLTF.

This chain uses TRBV7-9 with TRBJ1-5; possibly TRBD1 for D (5 bases). V dropped 3 bases and J dropped 2 bases, with 8 bases sitting between them. CDR1 is SEHNR, CDR2 FQNEAQ, per germline (reference sequence). The CDR3 has 14 residues. CDR3 in amino acids: CASSFSGGNQPQHF. In DNA, the CDR3 is TGTGCCAGCAGCTTTTCGGGGGGCAATCAGCCCCAGCATTTT.

V is TRBV11-1 and J is TRBJ1-1; D is possibly TRBD1 (6 bases). V was clipped by 1 base and J by 5 bases, with 11 bases between them. CDR3 length equals 14 residues. Germline CDR1 SGHAT, CDR2 FQDESV (reference sequence). The CDR3 DNA reads as TGTGCCAGCAGCTTAGGGGCAGGGGAGACTGAAGCTTTCTTT. Encoded protein: CASSLGAGETEAFF.

The chain employs TRBV7-2 and TRBJ2-3; tentative D call: TRBD1 (5 bases). The ends were cut back, 2 bases at V and 0 bases at J, with 9 bases in the middle. Germline V gives CDR1 SGHTA, CDR2 FQGNSA. This CDR3 contains 15 residues. CDR3 nucleotides: TGTGCCAGCAGCTTACAGGGAACTAGCACAGATACGCAGTATTTT. This gives the protein CASSLQGTSTDTQYF.

The V and J genes are TRBV6-6 and TRBJ1-2; TRBD1 matches at 8 bases. V lost 5 bases to trimming and J lost 7 bases; unmatched junction nucleotides: 9. The CDR3 loop spans 14 amino acids. Per the germline V gene, CDR1 is MNHNY and CDR2 is SVGAGI (reference sequence). In nucleotides, the CDR3 is TGTGCCAGCAGTCGATCAGACAGGGGATTTGGCTACACCTTC. This translates into CASSRSDRGFGYTF.

As for this clone: The sample holds other DNA sequences that translate to the same CDR3. This rearrangement joins TRBV9 to TRBJ1-1; D call uncertain. CDR1 is SGDLS, CDR2 YYNGEE, per germline. The CDR3 totals 13 residues. The ends were cut back, 0 bases at V and 2 bases at J, with 5 bases in the middle. In DNA, the CDR3 is TGTGCCAGCAGCGTAGCACAAAACACTGAAGCTTTCTTT. Translating gives CASSVAQNTEAFF.

This chain links TRBV19 with TRBJ1-5; tentatively, D is TRBD1 (6 bases). Between the trimmed V and J ends, which lost 3 bases and 3 bases, there was a span of 15 bases. Germline CDR1 LNHDA, CDR2 SQIVND (reference sequence). CDR3 length: 16 residues. CDR3 nucleotide sequence: TGTGCCAGTAGTATGCGTAGGACAGTTTTCAATCAGCCCCAGCATTTT. Residues: CASSMRRTVFNQPQHF.

The chain is built from TRBV5-1 and TRBJ1-4, with no clear D. V was clipped by 4 bases and J by 4 bases, with 11 bases between them. This CDR3 is built from 14 residues. CDR1 is SGHRS, CDR2 YFSETQ, per germline. In DNA form, the CDR3 reads TGCGCCAGCAGCCCCCACGCGGGTAATGAAAAACTGTTTTTT. Translating gives CASSPHAGNEKLFF.

The chain uses TRBV30 and TRBJ1-5; TRBD1 agrees at 8 bases. CDR3 length: 14 amino acids. In germline, CDR1 is GTSNPN, CDR2 SVGIG (reference sequence). V was clipped by 3 bases and J by 0 bases; unmatched bases: 1. DNA for the CDR3: TGTGCCTGGAGCGGACAGGGTAGCAATCAGCCCCAGCATTTT. Amino acids: CAWSGQGSNQPQHF.

This clone was counted once. The V call is TRBV28, the J call TRBJ1-6, with TRBD1 identical over 7 bases. Germline-derived CDR1 and CDR2 are MDHEN and SYDVKM. V lost 7 bases to trimming and J lost 5 bases; unmatched junction nucleotides: 11. This CDR3 spans 16 amino acids. The CDR3 DNA is TGTGCCAGCACCTTAACCGGACAGGCCCATAATTCACCCCTCCACTTT. Amino acids: CASTLTGQAHNSPLHF. Drawing the rest from reference TRBV28 and TRBJ1-6, the complete variable domain is DVKVTQSSRYLVKRTGEKVFLECVQDMDHENMFWYRQDPGLGLRLIYFSYDVKMKEKGDIPEGYSVSREKKERFSLILESASTNQTSMYLCASTLTGQAHNSPLHFGNGTRLTVT.

This clone was detected a few times. J is TRBJ1-2 and V is TRBV4-3, with TRBD1 identical over 8 bases. The CDR3 covers 15 residues. Germline CDR1 LGHNA, CDR2 YSLEER. J lost 6 bases, V lost 3 bases, and 9 bases had no gene match. CDR3 DNA sequence: TGCGCCAGCAGCCAGGGGGGACAGGATGAACATGGCTACACCTTC. This translates into CASSQGGQDEHGYTF.

The chain combines TRBV10-3 with TRBJ1-2; D unresolved. CDR3 length: 14 amino acids. Germline V gene data show CDR1 as ENHRY and CDR2 as SYGVKD. Trimming cost V 0 bases and J 3 bases, with 8 bases left between them. The CDR3 coding sequence is TGTGCCATCAGTGAGTCAAGGGCCTACTATGGCTACACCTTC. It encodes CAISESRAYYGYTF.

This rearrangement joins TRBV7-9 to TRBJ1-1; D might be TRBD1 (6 bases). V lost 4 bases and J lost 0, with 12 bases in between. The CDR3 covers 15 residues. Germline loops: CDR1 SEHNR, CDR2 FQNEAQ (reference sequence). CDR3 region: CASSSPDSLNTEAFF. The CDR3 DNA reads TGTGCCAGCAGCTCCCCGGACAGTTTGAACACTGAAGCTTTCTTT.